This paragraph reports one TCR beta chain. Its antigen is unknown. With a much larger clone just one base away, this may be a read error. The conserved phenylalanine or tryptophan normally closing the CDR3 is absent here, so this likely arose from a read error. CDR1 DFQATT and CDR2 SNEGSKA come from the germline V gene (reference sequence). Trimming took 4 bases from V and 3 from J, leaving 7 bases between them. CDR3 length: 11 residues. This sample was taken from a study of molecular identifiers for immune sequencing clone quantification. It was from around 18,000 to 910,000 sorted cells, with 10%, 30% or 50% RNA, that naive CD8 libraries came. TCRdb re-analysed the PCR reads in MiXCR, keeping a single row per CDR3 protein. Of some 320,000 distinct CDR3 sequences listed, about 21% are singletons. General study points: The sizes of highly expanded clones could be underestimated when identical TCR molecules share a barcode. Whereas naive cells kept under 1% of molecules in clones above 20 RNA copies, such clones held over 97% in effectors.

The sample was naive CD8+ T cells from blood, with Jurkat cell RNA spiked in. The subset here: FACS-sorted CD8+CD4-CCR7+CD45RA+ naive T cells. The chain uses TRBV20-1 and TRBJ2-7; no clear D gene. The TCR comes from a human donor in good health. Some libraries in this study had Jurkat cell RNA spiked in. CDR3 residues: CSAIPVYEQYL. CDR3 DNA: TGCAGTGCTATTCCAGTCTACGAGCAGTACCTC.